One and the same sample provided the 5 T cell receptor beta chains below, sequenced in a study of brain T cells in children with intractable seizures. Profiling relied on immunoSEQ multiplex PCR, and the TCRdb table lists in-frame clones only, not all of them. Of just under 65,000 clones in the sample, about 96% were seen once. Sequenced material: peripheral blood, taken at surgery. These receptors originate from a boy younger than two with focal cortical dysplasia and intractable seizures.

The chain employs TRBV5-1 and TRBJ2-2; D ambiguous. CDR1 and CDR2 from the germline V gene are SGHRS and YFSETQ. The CDR3 is 12 amino acids. V was shortened by 3 bases and J by 6 bases, with 6 bases between the two germline ends. The DNA of the CDR3 is TGCGCCAGCAGCTCCAAACCCGGGGAGCTGTTTTTT. Protein product: CASSSKPGELFF. The variable domain in full, completed from reference TRBV5-1 and TRBJ2-2, reads KAGVTQTPRYLIKTRGQQVTLSCSPISGHRSVSWYQQTPGQGLQFLFEYFSETQRNKGNFPGRFSGRQFSNSRSEMNVSTLELGDSALYLCASSSKPGELFFGEGSRLTVL.

J is TRBJ2-1 and V is TRBV7-3, with 9 bases lining up with TRBD1. CDR1 is SGHTA, CDR2 FQGTGA, per germline. Trimming removed 5 bases from V and 4 bases from J; junction bases left unmatched: 3. This CDR3 contains 14 residues. The CDR3 bases are TGTGCCAGCAGCCCAGGACAGGGGTACAATGAGCAGTTCTTC. Its translation: CASSPGQGYNEQFF.

The V call is TRBV6-2 or TRBV6-3, the J call TRBJ1-2, with a weak D call TRBD1 (6 bases). CDR3 length equals 15 residues. Germline CDR1 and CDR2: MNHEY and SVGEGT. V lost 6 bases and J 3 bases, leaving 17 bases between the germline ends. The CDR3 protein is CASSRNIGGDYGYTF. Written as DNA, the CDR3 is TGTGCCAGCAGCCGAAATATCGGGGGCGACTATGGCTACACCTTC.

The rearrangement uses TRBV28 and TRBJ2-7, with 8 bases aligning to TRBD1. Germline CDR1 is MDHEN and CDR2 is SYDVKM. Trimming took 5 bases from V and 3 from J; bases not matched to a gene: 6. CDR3 length equals 14 residues. CDR3 sequence: CASSRRTGNYEQYF. Here the CDR3 DNA reads TGTGCCAGCAGTCGAAGGACAGGGAACTACGAGCAGTACTTC.

The V gene is TRBV18, the J gene TRBJ2-1; 12 bases align to TRBD2. V gave up 1 base and J gave up 0 bases; unmatched junction bases: 1. The germline CDR1 and CDR2 sequences are KGHSH and LQKENI. CDR3 length: 17 residues. The CDR3, as DNA: TGTGCCAGCTCACCACTGACTAGCGGGAGCTCCTACAATGAGCAGTTCTTC. Its protein is CASSPLTSGSSYNEQFF.